This T cell receptor (beta chain) is from a study of shared clonotypes between healthy human individuals. Here immunoSEQ multiplex PCR was the method, and the copy in TCRdb shows in-frame clones only, minus some. This sample has roughly 110,000 clones, with around two thirds found just once. As for this clone: Its antigen is still unknown.

V gave up 3 bases and J gave up 6 bases, with 9 bases separating them. The germline V gene encodes CDR1 MDHEN and CDR2 SYDVKM. The CDR3 spans 12 residues. Study-level results: Only blood was sampled; tissue repertoires likely differ.

The rearrangement joins TRBV28 to TRBJ2-7; D is unclear. Sequencing was done on a sample of memory CD8+ T cells sorted from blood. Subset indicated: CD45RO+ cells pooled with CCR7-negative TemRA cells. The receptor was isolated from a woman younger than 45 in good health. The CDR3 reads CASSLFGGEQYF. The CDR3 DNA reads as TGTGCCAGCAGTTTGTTCGGCGGCGAGCAGTACTTC.